The next 15 T cell receptor beta chains were all read from a single sample in a study of T cell clonotyping in hematopoietic cell transplantation. Repertoires were generated with immunoSEQ multiplex PCR, while TCRdb's copy carries only in-frame clones and drops some. The sample has around 4,000 clones, 85% to 95% seen once. Sample: PBMCs, taken 30 days after allogeneic stem cell transplant. These receptors were collected from a male patient aged 45-60 years who had an allogeneic stem cell transplant from a related donor, so the T cells may come from the graft donor. Some clones in this sample may be carry-over from other donors' samples.

The genes are TRBV6-4 and TRBJ2-1; D is perhaps TRBD2 (6 bases). From germline, CDR1 is MRHNA and CDR2 SNTAGT. The CDR3 extends over 14 amino acids. V lost 0 bases, J lost 6 bases, and 9 bases lay in between. CDR3 sequence reads: CASSDSMGGNEQFF. The CDR3 coding sequence is TGTGCCAGCAGTGACTCGATGGGGGGCAATGAGCAGTTCTTC.

This chain connects TRBV2 to TRBJ2-2; perhaps TRBD2 as D (6 bases). This CDR3 is built from 14 residues. V was pared by 11 bases and J by 6 bases, with 19 bases between. The germline V gene has CDR1 SNHLY and CDR2 FYNNEI. This CDR3 is CAAKGRGRAGELFF. The CDR3 coding sequence is TGTGCCGCAAAGGGGCGGGGCCGGGCCGGGGAGCTGTTTTTT.

This chain links TRBV25-1 with TRBJ1-3; D is undetermined. This CDR3 is 15 amino acids long. Trimming pared 2 bases from V and 0 bases from J, leaving 8 bases between. Germline V gene data show CDR1 as MGHDK and CDR2 as SYGVNS. The CDR3 reads CASSEGSLSGNTIYF. The CDR3 DNA sequence: TGTGCCAGCAGTGAAGGGTCCCTCTCTGGAAACACCATATATTTT.

CDR3 in DNA: TGTGCCAGCAGTGAAGGGGGGACAGGGTTTGATACGCAGTATTTT. The encoded protein is CASSEGGTGFDTQYF. The chain combines TRBV6-1 with TRBJ2-3; 9 nucleotides match TRBD1. The germline gives CDR1 MNHNS, CDR2 SASEGT. The CDR3 runs 15 residues. V was pared by 1 base and J by 6 bases, with 5 bases of the junction left unmatched.

The chain joins TRBV29-1 to TRBJ1-1, with TRBD1 identical over 8 bases. V lost 7 bases to trimming and J lost 0 bases; unmatched junction nucleotides: 4. Germline CDR1 is SQVTM and CDR2 is ANQGSEA. The CDR3 contains 13 residues. CDR3 in amino acids: CSAKGQVNTEAFF. CDR3 nucleotide sequence: TGCAGCGCCAAGGGACAGGTGAACACTGAAGCTTTCTTT.

The rearrangement uses TRBV25-1 and TRBJ1-1; D might be TRBD1 (6 bases). The CDR3 extends over 14 amino acids. Germline CDR1 reads MGHDK; CDR2 reads SYGVNS. V was cut by 1 base and J by 5 bases, with 11 bases left in between. The CDR3 sequence: CASSELGRGTEAFF. CDR3 DNA: TGTGCCAGCAGTGAATTGGGGAGGGGGACTGAAGCTTTCTTT.

This rearrangement joins TRBV7-6 to TRBJ1-4; D perhaps matches TRBD1 (5 bases). This CDR3 is 15 amino acids long. The V end lost 0 bases, the J end lost 3 bases, and 8 bases lay between the germline ends. The germline V gene has CDR1 SGHVS and CDR2 FNYEAQ. The CDR3 loop reads CASSLAGGANEKLFF. CDR3 coding DNA: TGTGCCAGCAGCTTAGCGGGAGGGGCTAATGAAAAACTGTTTTTT.

The V gene is TRBV6-1, the J gene TRBJ2-7, with unresolved D. Germline CDR1 and CDR2: MNHNS and SASEGT. The CDR3 spans 15 residues. V lost 10 bases, J lost 1 base, and 20 bases lay in between. CDR3 region: CATTTQAEYSYEQYF. Here the CDR3 DNA reads TGTGCCACCACCACCCAGGCAGAGTATTCCTACGAGCAGTACTTC.

V usage is TRBV7-2 and J usage is TRBJ1-1; possibly TRBD1 for D (6 bases). From germline, CDR1 is SGHTA and CDR2 FQGNSA. This CDR3 region has 15 residues. V gave up 3 bases and J gave up 4 bases, with 15 bases separating them. CDR3 loop: CASSFQLTRGTEAFF. DNA of the CDR3: TGTGCCAGCAGCTTTCAGTTAACCAGGGGCACTGAAGCTTTCTTT.

J is TRBJ1-2 and V is TRBV25-1, with D possibly matching TRBD1 (6 bases). The CDR3 length is 12 residues. Germline V lookup: CDR1 MGHDK, CDR2 SYGVNS. V was clipped by 2 bases and J by 8 bases, with 9 bases between them. CDR3 amino acids: CASSEQGQGYTF. For the CDR3, the DNA is TGTGCCAGCAGTGAACAAGGACAGGGCTACACCTTC.

The chain employs TRBV11-3 and TRBJ2-3; a possible D gene is TRBD2 (6 bases). The germline gives CDR1 SGHNT, CDR2 YENEEA. This CDR3 region has 14 residues. Deletions cut 4 bases from V and 2 bases from J, with 10 bases between. CDR3 amino acids: CASSSGLYTDTQYF. The CDR3 DNA sequence: TGTGCCAGCAGCTCGGGACTCTACACAGATACGCAGTATTTT.

In this sample, this clone turned up once. The V and J genes are TRBV6-5 and TRBJ2-7, with TRBD1 matching over 8 bases. The V segment lost 6 bases and the J segment 4 bases; nucleotides outside the gene matches: 5. The CDR3 totals 13 residues. From germline, CDR1 is MNHEY and CDR2 SVGAGI. In DNA form, the CDR3 reads TGTGCCAGCAGCCCTCGACAGGGGTACGAGCAGTACTTC. Protein: CASSPRQGYEQYF.

This clone was observed a single time. V usage is TRBV7-3 and J usage is TRBJ2-2; D perhaps matches TRBD1 (6 bases). CDR3 length equals 14 residues. Per germline, CDR1 SGHTA and CDR2 FQGTGA. V dropped 4 bases and J dropped 1 base, with 7 bases sitting between them. The CDR3 DNA reads TGTGCCAGCAGCTCGGACAGGAACACCGGGGAGCTGTTTTTT. It yields the protein CASSSDRNTGELFF.

The chain joins TRBV11-2 to TRBJ2-2; D unresolved. Germline V lookup: CDR1 SGHAT, CDR2 FQNNGV. The CDR3 contains 14 residues. V lost 0 bases and J 5 bases, leaving 7 bases between the germline ends. CDR3 coding DNA: TGTGCCAGCAGCTTAGATCGGTTAACCGGGGAGCTGTTTTTT. It yields the protein CASSLDRLTGELFF.

V gene TRBV11-2 combines with J gene TRBJ1-3, with a weak D call TRBD1 (6 bases). CDR1 is SGHAT and CDR2 is FQNNGV in the germline V gene. This CDR3 has 19 amino acids. V was cut by 4 bases and J by 0 bases, with 22 bases left in between. The CDR3 DNA sequence: TGTGCCAGCAGCTCGACCTTACTACAGGGTGCTCTCTCTGGAAACACCATATATTTT. Translation: CASSSTLLQGALSGNTIYF.